These 3 T cell receptor beta chains were sequenced from one sample in a study of metastatic and nonmetastatic thyroid tumors. Thyroid surgery was preceded by no treatment in any patient. MiXCR was used by TCRdb to re-call the PCR reads. This sample carries approximately 50,000 clones, less than 5% of them seen once, and the ten largest clones take about 9.8%. The sequencing input was blood. The receptors were gathered from a female donor with papillary thyroid cancer or a benign thyroid nodule (not recorded which). Some clones in this sample may be carry-over from other donors' samples.

Regarding this clone: A read error may produce the germline difference seen at one junction end. CDR3 sequence: CVTSGKREGYITDTQYF. CDR3 coding DNA: TGTGTCACCAGTGGTAAGCGGGAGGGATACATCACAGATACGCAGTATTTT. The rearrangement joins TRBV24-1 to TRBJ2-3, with TRBD2 identical over 10 bases. CDR1 and CDR2 (germline): KGHDR, SFDVKD. This CDR3 has 17 amino acids.

V is TRBV3-1 and J is TRBJ1-1; the D is unclear. CDR3 length: 15 amino acids. Germline CDR1 and CDR2: LGHDT and YNNKEL (reference sequence). V lost 0 bases and J lost 0, with 8 bases in between. The CDR3 spells CASSQDTYMNTEAFF. In DNA form, the CDR3 reads TGTGCCAGCAGCCAAGATACGTACATGAACACTGAAGCTTTCTTT. Using reference TRBV3-1 and TRBJ1-1 for the parts outside the CDR3, the full variable domain is DTAVSQTPKYLVTQMGNDKSIKCEQNLGHDTMYWYKQDSKKFLKIMFSYNNKELIINETVPNRFSPKSPDKAHLNLHINSLELGDSAVYFCASSQDTYMNTEAFFGQGTRLTVV.

This clone was counted at least ten times. The chain uses TRBV20-1 and TRBJ1-1, with TRBD1 matching 7 bases. V was clipped by 0 bases and J by 5 bases; unmatched bases: 6. This CDR3 is built from 14 residues. CDR1 is DFQATT and CDR2 is SNEGSKA in the germline V gene (reference sequence). The DNA of the CDR3 is TGCAGTGCTAGAGATCGCAGGGGGTGGACTGAAGCTTTCTTT. This sequence encodes CSARDRRGWTEAFF.